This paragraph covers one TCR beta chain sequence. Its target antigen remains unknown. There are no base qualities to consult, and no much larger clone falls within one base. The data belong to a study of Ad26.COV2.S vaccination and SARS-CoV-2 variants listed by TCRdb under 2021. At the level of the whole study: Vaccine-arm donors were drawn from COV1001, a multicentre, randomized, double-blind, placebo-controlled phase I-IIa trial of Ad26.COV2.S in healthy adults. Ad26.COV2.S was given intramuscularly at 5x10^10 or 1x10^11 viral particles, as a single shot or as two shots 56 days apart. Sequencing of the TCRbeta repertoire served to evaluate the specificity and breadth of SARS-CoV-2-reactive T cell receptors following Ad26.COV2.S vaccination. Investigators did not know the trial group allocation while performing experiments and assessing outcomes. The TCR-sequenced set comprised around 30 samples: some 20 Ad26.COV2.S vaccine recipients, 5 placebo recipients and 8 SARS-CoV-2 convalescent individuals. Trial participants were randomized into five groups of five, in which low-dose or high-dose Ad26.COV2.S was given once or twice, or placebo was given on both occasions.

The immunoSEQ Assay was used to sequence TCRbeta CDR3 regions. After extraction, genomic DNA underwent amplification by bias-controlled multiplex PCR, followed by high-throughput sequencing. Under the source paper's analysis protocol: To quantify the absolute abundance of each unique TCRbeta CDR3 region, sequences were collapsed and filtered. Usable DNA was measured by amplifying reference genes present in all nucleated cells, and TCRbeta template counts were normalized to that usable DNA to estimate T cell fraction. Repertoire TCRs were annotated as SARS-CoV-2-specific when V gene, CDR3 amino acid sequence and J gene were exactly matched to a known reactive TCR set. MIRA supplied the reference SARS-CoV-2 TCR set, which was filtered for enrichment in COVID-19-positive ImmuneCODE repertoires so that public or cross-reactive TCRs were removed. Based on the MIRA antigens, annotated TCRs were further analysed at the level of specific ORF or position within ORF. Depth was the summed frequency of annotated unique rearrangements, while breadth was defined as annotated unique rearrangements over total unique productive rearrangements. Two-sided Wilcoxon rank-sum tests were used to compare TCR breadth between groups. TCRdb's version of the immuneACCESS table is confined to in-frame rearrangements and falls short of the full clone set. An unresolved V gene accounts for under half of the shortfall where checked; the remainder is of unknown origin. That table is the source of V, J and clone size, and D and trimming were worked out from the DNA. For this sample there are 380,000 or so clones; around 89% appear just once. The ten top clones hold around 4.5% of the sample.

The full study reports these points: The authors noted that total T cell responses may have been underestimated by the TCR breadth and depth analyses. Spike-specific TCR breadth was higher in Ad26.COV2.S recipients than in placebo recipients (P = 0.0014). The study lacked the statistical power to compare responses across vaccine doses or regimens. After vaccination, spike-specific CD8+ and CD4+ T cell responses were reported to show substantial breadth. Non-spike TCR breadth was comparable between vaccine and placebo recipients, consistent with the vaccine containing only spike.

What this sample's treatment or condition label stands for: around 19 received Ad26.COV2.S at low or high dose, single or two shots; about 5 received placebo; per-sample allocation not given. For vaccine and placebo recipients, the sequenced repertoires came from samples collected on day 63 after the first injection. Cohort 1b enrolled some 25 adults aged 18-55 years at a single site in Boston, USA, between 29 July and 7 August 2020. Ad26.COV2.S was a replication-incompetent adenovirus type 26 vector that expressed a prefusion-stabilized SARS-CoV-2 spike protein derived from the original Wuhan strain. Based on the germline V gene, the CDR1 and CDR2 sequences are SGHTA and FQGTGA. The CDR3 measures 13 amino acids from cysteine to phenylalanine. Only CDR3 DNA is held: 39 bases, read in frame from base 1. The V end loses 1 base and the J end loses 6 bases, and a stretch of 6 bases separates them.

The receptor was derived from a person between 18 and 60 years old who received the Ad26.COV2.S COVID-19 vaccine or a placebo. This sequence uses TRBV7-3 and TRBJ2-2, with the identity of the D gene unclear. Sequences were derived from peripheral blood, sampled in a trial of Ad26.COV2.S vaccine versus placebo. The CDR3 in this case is CASSLNYPGELFF. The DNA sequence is TGTGCCAGCAGCTTAAACTACCCCGGGGAGCTGTTTTTT.